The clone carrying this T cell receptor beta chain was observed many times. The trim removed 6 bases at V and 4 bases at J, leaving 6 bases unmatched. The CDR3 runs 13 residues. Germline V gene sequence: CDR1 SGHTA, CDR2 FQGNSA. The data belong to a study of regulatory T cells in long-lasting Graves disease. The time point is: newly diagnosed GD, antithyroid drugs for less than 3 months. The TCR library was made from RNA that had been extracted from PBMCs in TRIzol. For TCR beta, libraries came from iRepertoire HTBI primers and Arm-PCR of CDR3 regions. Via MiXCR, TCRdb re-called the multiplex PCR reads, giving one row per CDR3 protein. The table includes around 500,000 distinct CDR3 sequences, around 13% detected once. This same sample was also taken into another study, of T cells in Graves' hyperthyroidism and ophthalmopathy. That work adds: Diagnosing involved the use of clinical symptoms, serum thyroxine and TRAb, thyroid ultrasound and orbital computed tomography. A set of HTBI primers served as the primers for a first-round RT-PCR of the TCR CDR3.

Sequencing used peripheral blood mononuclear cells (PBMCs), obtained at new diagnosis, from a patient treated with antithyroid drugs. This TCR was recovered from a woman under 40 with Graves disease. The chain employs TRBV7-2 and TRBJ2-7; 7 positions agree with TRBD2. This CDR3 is CASSPSGEYEQYF. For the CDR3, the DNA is TGTGCCAGCAGTCCGAGCGGGGAATACGAGCAGTACTTC.